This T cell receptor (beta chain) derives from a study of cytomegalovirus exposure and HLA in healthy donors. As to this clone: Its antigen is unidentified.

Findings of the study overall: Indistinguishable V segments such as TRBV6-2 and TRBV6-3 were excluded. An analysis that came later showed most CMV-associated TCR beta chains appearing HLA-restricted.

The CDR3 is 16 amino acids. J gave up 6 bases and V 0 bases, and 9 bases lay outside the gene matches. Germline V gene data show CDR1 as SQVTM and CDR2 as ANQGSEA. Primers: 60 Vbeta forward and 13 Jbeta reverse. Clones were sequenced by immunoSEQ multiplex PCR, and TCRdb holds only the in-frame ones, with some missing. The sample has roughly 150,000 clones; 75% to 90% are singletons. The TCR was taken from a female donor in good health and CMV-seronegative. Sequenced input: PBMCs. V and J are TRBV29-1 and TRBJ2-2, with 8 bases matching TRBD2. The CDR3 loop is CSVEDSDGLAPGELFF. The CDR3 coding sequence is TGCAGCGTTGAAGATTCGGACGGACTAGCCCCCGGGGAGCTGTTTTTT.